Listed here are 18 T cell receptor beta chains from one sample, sequenced in a study of cytomegalovirus exposure and HLA in healthy donors. PCR involved 60 Vbeta and 13 Jbeta primers. Sequencing used immunoSEQ multiplex PCR; TCRdb keeps in-frame clones, though not all of them. Seen here are about 190,000 clones, more than 65% observed once, and the top ten hold around 3.6%. Specimen: PBMCs. All receptors come from a man aged 40-49 years in good health and CMV-seropositive.

This chain joins TRBV6-6 and TRBJ2-7, with a weak D call TRBD2 (5 bases). The CDR3 has 14 amino acids. The V gene's germline CDR1 is MNHNY and CDR2 SVGAGI (reference sequence). V was clipped by 6 bases and J by 3 bases, with 15 bases between them. CDR3 sequence reads: CASSYTGLNYEQYF. CDR3 DNA sequence: TGTGCCAGCAGCTATACCGGACTGAACTACGAGCAGTACTTC.

The chain has TRBV7-2 and TRBJ2-5; D possibly corresponds to TRBD2 (5 bases). The DNA end lines up better with TRBJ2-7; the J call may be wrong. The CDR3 extends over 13 amino acids. Germline V CDR1 and CDR2: SGHTA, FQGNSA. The CDR3 protein is CASSPPGNYEQYF. In DNA, the CDR3 is TGTGCCAGCAGCCCGCCCGGGAACTACGAGCAGTACTTC.

To note about this clone: Relative to the germline gene, one junction end is altered; a read error may explain this. The genes are TRBV7-6 and TRBJ2-1; D possibly uses TRBD1 or TRBD2 (9 bases each). Germline V gene sequence: CDR1 SGHVS, CDR2 FNYEAQ. The CDR3 loop spans 16 amino acids. DNA of the CDR3: TGTGCCAGCAGCCTAGCGGGGACAGGGACCTACAATGAGCAGTTCTTC. Translation gives CASSLAGTGTYNEQFF.

CDR3 bases: TGTGCCAGCAGTGAAAGACAAGTAAACACCATATATTTT. The encoded protein is CASSERQVNTIYF. V usage is TRBV6-1 and J usage is TRBJ1-3; the D is unclear. The CDR3 loop spans 13 amino acids. Germline V CDR1 and CDR2: MNHNS, SASEGT. The V end lost 2 bases, the J end lost 6 bases, and 8 bases lay between the germline ends.

This chain connects TRBV18 to TRBJ1-4, with D perhaps matching TRBD1 (6 bases). The germline V gene encodes CDR1 KGHSH and CDR2 LQKENI. CDR3 length equals 17 residues. The ends were cut back, 3 bases at V and 3 bases at J, with 17 bases in the middle. The chain's CDR3 is CASSPPGTSEANEKLFF. The CDR3, as DNA: TGTGCCAGCTCACCTCCGGGGACATCAGAAGCTAATGAAAAACTGTTTTTT.

This clone came up once. This chain uses TRBV5-4 with TRBJ1-1; TRBD1 aligns across 7 bases. The ends lost 4 bases at V and 0 bases at J; junction bases unmatched: 3. Germline CDR1 and CDR2: SGHNT and YYREEE (reference sequence). The CDR3 has 14 residues. The CDR3 sequence: CASSTGVMNTEAFF. The CDR3 coding sequence is TGTGCCAGCAGCACAGGGGTAATGAACACTGAAGCTTTCTTT.

The chain employs TRBV18 and TRBJ1-2; 7 bases match TRBD1. Germline lookup yields CDR1 KGHSH and CDR2 LQKENI. The CDR3 spans 17 residues. J was trimmed by 6 bases and V by 1 base; bases with no gene match: 14. As DNA, the CDR3 is TGTGCCAGCTCACCACGCCTAACTGGGACAGCGAAAAATGGCTACACCTTC. Encoded protein: CASSPRLTGTAKNGYTF.

The V and J genes are TRBV4-2 and TRBJ1-5; 9 bases align to TRBD1. V was pared by 3 bases and J by 6 bases, with 6 bases of the junction left unmatched. CDR1 is LGHNA, CDR2 YNFKEQ, per germline. CDR3 length equals 15 residues. The CDR3 DNA reads as TGTGCCAGCAGCCAGGGACAGGGATTTAGTCAGCCCCAGCATTTT. Encoded protein: CASSQGQGFSQPQHF.

The V call is TRBV19, the J call TRBJ1-5; the D gene is possibly TRBD1 (6 bases). V was shortened by 2 bases and J by 2 bases, with 16 bases between the two germline ends. CDR3 length: 17 residues. Germline loops: CDR1 LNHDA, CDR2 SQIVND (reference sequence). CDR3 protein: CASSITLTGLGNQPQHF. For the CDR3, the DNA is TGTGCCAGTAGTATAACACTCACAGGGTTAGGCAATCAGCCCCAGCATTTT.

The genes are TRBV9 and TRBJ2-3, with D unclear. Germline assignment: CDR1 SGDLS and CDR2 YYNGEE. V was trimmed by 1 base and J by 4 bases, leaving 7 bases between them. The CDR3 length is 13 residues. The CDR3 DNA follows: TGTGCCAGCAGCGTACAGTTTGCAGATACGCAGTATTTT. Its protein product is CASSVQFADTQYF.

V is TRBV4-1 and J is TRBJ1-5, with D possibly matching TRBD1 (5 bases). The V and J ends lost 0 bases and 5 bases respectively, with 11 bases between them. The CDR3 covers 15 residues. The V gene's germline CDR1 is MGHRA and CDR2 YSYEKL. CDR3 protein: CASSQDAREDQPQHF. CDR3 nucleotide sequence: TGCGCCAGCAGCCAAGATGCCAGGGAAGATCAGCCCCAGCATTTT.

The V gene is TRBV18, the J gene TRBJ1-5; D unresolved. CDR1 and CDR2 (germline): KGHSH, LQKENI. This CDR3 has 14 residues. The V gene lost 0 bases and the J gene lost 4 bases, with 7 bases spanning the gap. DNA for the CDR3: TGTGCCAGCTCACCACCGGAGGGTAATCAGCCCCAGCATTTT. Translating gives CASSPPEGNQPQHF.

The CDR3 DNA reads as TGTGCCAGCAGCAAAGCGGGACAGGGGACAGATACGCAGTATTTT. Translating it yields CASSKAGQGTDTQYF. The chain recombines TRBV7-6 with TRBJ2-3; 10 bases align to TRBD1. Germline V CDR1 and CDR2: SGHVS, FNYEAQ. The J segment lost 3 bases and the V segment lost 5 bases, leaving 5 bases of the junction unmatched. The length of the CDR3 is 15 residues.

This rearrangement joins TRBV5-4 to TRBJ2-5, with 7 bases that match TRBD1. From germline, CDR1 is SGHNT and CDR2 YYREEE (reference sequence). This CDR3 has 15 residues. Losses at the gene ends were 0 bases for V and 1 base for J; bases not matched to a gene: 3. The CDR3 is CASSLDGTAQETQYF. In nucleotides, the CDR3 is TGTGCCAGCAGCTTGGATGGGACAGCCCAAGAGACCCAGTACTTC.

The CDR3 nucleotides are TGTGCCAGCAGCTCTACGGGGGACGAGCAGTACTTC. Protein product: CASSSTGDEQYF. The chain recombines TRBV7-8 with TRBJ2-7; the D gene is possibly TRBD2 (6 bases). V gave up 4 bases and J gave up 5 bases, with 9 bases separating them. This CDR3 comprises 12 residues. CDR1 SGHVS and CDR2 FQNEAQ come from the germline V gene.

The chain links TRBV15 to TRBJ2-7, with 7 nucleotides matching TRBD2. CDR3 size: 17 residues. With 1 base clipped from V and 2 bases from J, the junction kept 11 bases outside the gene matches. The germline V gene encodes CDR1 LNHNV and CDR2 YYDKDF (reference sequence). This CDR3 is CATSRGPLADDAYEQYF. For the CDR3, the DNA is TGTGCCACCAGCAGAGGGCCTCTAGCGGATGACGCCTACGAGCAGTACTTC.

The chain recombines TRBV5-1 with TRBJ2-1; no reliable D call. CDR1 is SGHRS, CDR2 YFSETQ, per germline. CDR3 length: 14 residues. The V gene lost 0 bases and the J gene lost 2 bases, with 6 bases spanning the gap. The CDR3 nucleotides are TGCGCCAGCAGCTTGGGGCAAACCTACAATGAGCAGTTCTTC. Translated, it gives CASSLGQTYNEQFF.

The J gene is TRBJ1-1, the V gene TRBV7-8; 8 positions match TRBD1. CDR3 length: 16 residues. Per the germline V gene, CDR1 is SGHVS and CDR2 is FQNEAQ. The J segment lost 5 bases and the V segment lost 0 bases, leaving 8 bases of the junction unmatched. The DNA for the CDR3 is TGTGCCAGCAGCTTAGCTGGCAGGGGGCGTGGTACTGAAGCTTTCTTT. Translated: CASSLAGRGRGTEAFF.